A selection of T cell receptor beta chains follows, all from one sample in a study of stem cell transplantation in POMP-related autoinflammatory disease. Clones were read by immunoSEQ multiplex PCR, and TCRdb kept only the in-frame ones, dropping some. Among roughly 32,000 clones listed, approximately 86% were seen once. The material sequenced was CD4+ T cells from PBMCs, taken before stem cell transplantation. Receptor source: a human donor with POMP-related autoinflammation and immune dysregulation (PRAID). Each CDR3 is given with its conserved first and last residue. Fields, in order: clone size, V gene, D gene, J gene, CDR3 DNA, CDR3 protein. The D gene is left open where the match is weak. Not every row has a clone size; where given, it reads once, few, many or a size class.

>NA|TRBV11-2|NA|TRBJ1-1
TGTGCCAGCCGCCTGGGGGGGCGGAACACTGAAGCTTTCTTT
CASRLGGRNTEAFF
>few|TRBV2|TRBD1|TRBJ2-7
TGTGCCAGCAAGGACAGGGGAAATGACGAGCAGTACTTC
CASKDRGNDEQYF
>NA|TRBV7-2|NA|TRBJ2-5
TGTGCCAGCAGCTCATCTACTCTAGAGACCCAGTACTTC
CASSSSTLETQYF
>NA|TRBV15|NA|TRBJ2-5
TGTGCCACCAGCAGAGATCGGGTTCGGAGGGAGACCCAGTACTTC
CATSRDRVRRETQYF
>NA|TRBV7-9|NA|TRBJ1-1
TGTGCCAGCAGCTTGGACCAAGGCACTGAAGCTTTCTTT
CASSLDQGTEAFF
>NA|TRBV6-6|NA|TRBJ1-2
TGTGCCAGCAGTTACGATCGCTATGGCTACACCTTC
CASSYDRYGYTF
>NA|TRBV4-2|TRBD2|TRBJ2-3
TGTGCCAGCAGCCAAGATACTAGCGGGGGGGCGCAGACGCAGTATTTT
CASSQDTSGGAQTQYF
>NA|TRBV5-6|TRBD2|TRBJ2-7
TGTGCCAGCAGCCCACTAGCGGGATACGAGCAGTACTTC
CASSPLAGYEQYF
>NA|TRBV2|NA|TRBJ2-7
TGTGCCAGCAGTGAAGCGCCGGGTTACGAGCAGTACTTC
CASSEAPGYEQYF
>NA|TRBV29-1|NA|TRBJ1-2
TGCAGCGTTGTAGCAGGGTCCAACTATGGCTACACCTTC
CSVVAGSNYGYTF
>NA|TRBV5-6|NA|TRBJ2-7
TGTGCCAGCAGCTTGACGGGAGGGAGGGGGCGGCGGAGCGAGCAGTACTTC
CASSLTGGRGRRSEQYF
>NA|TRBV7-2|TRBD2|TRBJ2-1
TGTGCCAGCAGCTTTTTAGACGGGAGGGGAAATGAGCAGTTCTTC
CASSFLDGRGNEQFF
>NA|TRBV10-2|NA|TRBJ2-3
TGCGCCAGCAGTGAGCAGGGGGGCGCAGATACGCAGTATTTT
CASSEQGGADTQYF
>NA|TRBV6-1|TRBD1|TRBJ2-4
TGTGCCAGCCACCAGGGGGTTGAGAACATTCAGTACTTC
CASHQGVENIQYF
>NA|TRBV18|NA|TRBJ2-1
TGTGCCAGCTCACCACCGGCACAGGGACGGGGCAATGAGCAGTTCTTC
CASSPPAQGRGNEQFF
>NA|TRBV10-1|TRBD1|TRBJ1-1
TGCGCCAGCAGTCCTAACAGGGGGGTGTCCACTGAAGCTTTCTTT
CASSPNRGVSTEAFF
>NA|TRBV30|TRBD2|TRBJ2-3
TGTGCCTGGAGTCAGGGACTAGCGGGCGACACAGATACGCAGTATTTT
CAWSQGLAGDTDTQYF
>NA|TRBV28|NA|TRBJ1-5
TGTGCCAGCAAAGGGCACGACGCAGCTTATCAGCCCCAGCATTTT
CASKGHDAAYQPQHF
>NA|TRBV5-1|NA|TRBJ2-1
TGCGCCAGCAGCTTGGGGGGAAGCACCTACAATGAGCAGTTCTTC
CASSLGGSTYNEQFF
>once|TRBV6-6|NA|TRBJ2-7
TGTGCCAGCAGTTACTCGAACTCGCAAGGCGAGCAGTACTTC
CASSYSNSQGEQYF
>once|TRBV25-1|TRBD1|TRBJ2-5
TGTGCCAGCAGTGAAGTAGGAGGGACAGGGTTTCGCGAGACCCAGTACTTC
CASSEVGGTGFRETQYF
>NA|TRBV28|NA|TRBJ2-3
TGTGCCAGCAGCCATTTAACCGGTGGCACAGATACGCAGTATTTT
CASSHLTGGTDTQYF
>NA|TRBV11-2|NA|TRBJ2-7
TGTGCCAGCAGCTTAACGGAGAGGCGACTAACATCTATAGAGCAGTACTTC
CASSLTERRLTSIEQYF
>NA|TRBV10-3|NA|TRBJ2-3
TGTGCCATCAGTGAGTCAGGCCCTTCCCTCACAGATACGCAGTATTTT
CAISESGPSLTDTQYF
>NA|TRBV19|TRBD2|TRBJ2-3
TGTGCCAGTAGTATGAGGCTAGCGGGTCGATACACAGATACGCAGTATTTT
CASSMRLAGRYTDTQYF
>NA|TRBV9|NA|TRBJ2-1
TGTGCCAGCAGCGTAGGGACAAACTCCTACAATGAGCAGTTCTTC
CASSVGTNSYNEQFF
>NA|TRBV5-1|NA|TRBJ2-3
TGCGCCAGCAGCTCGGGGGGCCTTAGCACAGATACGCAGTATTTT
CASSSGGLSTDTQYF
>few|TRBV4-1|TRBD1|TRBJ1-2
TGCGCCAGCAGCCCCTTGGGAGGGGAGACAGGGGGCGGCTACACCTTC
CASSPLGGETGGGYTF
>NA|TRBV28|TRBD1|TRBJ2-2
TGTGCCAGCAGTTTGGGACAGGGAGCTGTCGGGGAGCTGTTTTTT
CASSLGQGAVGELFF
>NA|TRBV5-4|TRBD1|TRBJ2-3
TGTGCCAGCAGCCTCGACAGCAGGGGGCAGGATACGCAGTATTTT
CASSLDSRGQDTQYF
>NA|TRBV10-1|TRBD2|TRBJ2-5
TGCGCCAGCAGTGACCCGGGGGGGACCCAGTACTTC
CASSDPGGTQYF
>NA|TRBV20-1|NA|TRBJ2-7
TGCAGTGCCTCTAACTACGAGCAGTACTTC
CSASNYEQYF
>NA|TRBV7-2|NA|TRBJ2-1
TGTGCCAGCAGCCTTACCAGGGACAACGTGGGCAATGAGCAGTTCTTC
CASSLTRDNVGNEQFF
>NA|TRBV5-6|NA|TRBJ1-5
TGTGCCAGCAGCTTGGCAGGGCAGCCCCAGCATTTT
CASSLAGQPQHF
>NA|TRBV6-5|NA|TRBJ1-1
TGTGCCAGCAGTGAAGGGACACGGAACACTGAAGCTTTCTTT
CASSEGTRNTEAFF
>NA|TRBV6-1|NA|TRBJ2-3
TGTGCCAGCATTGCCGGACAACGAACAGATACGCAGTATTTT
CASIAGQRTDTQYF
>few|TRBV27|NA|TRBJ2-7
TGTGCCAGCAGTTTACCAGGGGCGGTCGAGCAGTACTTC
CASSLPGAVEQYF
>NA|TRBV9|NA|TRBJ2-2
TGTGCCAGCAGCGTAGCAGCACCCAACACCGGGGAGCTGTTTTTT
CASSVAAPNTGELFF
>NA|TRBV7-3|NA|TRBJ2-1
TGTGCCAGCAGCTTAAGTCCGGGGGCCTATGAGCAGTTCTTC
CASSLSPGAYEQFF
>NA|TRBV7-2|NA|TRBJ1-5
TGTGCCAGCAGCTTGAGGGTCAATCAGCCCCAGCATTTT
CASSLRVNQPQHF
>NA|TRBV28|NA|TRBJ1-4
TGTGCCAGCAGTTCCTACTATGAAAAACTGTTTTTT
CASSSYYEKLFF
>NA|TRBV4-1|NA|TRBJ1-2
TGCGCCAGCAGCCACGGACAGTCCTATGGCTACACCTTC
CASSHGQSYGYTF
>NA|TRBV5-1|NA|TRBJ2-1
TGCGCCAGCAGCTTGGTTGTGGGGGTAGGTGAGCAGTTCTTC
CASSLVVGVGEQFF
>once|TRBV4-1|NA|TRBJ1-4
TGCGCCAGCAGTCGACCGGGGTCAACTAATGAAAAACTGTTTTTT
CASSRPGSTNEKLFF
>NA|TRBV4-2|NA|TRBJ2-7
TGTGCCAGCAGCTTGGCTGCAGGGTCCAACTACGAGCAGTACTTC
CASSLAAGSNYEQYF
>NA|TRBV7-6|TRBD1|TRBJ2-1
TGTGCCAGCAGCCGTGCGGCAGGGGGCGCGGAAAATTTTGACAATGAGCAGTTCTTC
CASSRAAGGAENFDNEQFF
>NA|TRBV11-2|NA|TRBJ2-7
TGTGCCAGCAGCCACATCGAGAGAAACGTCTACGAGCAGTACTTC
CASSHIERNVYEQYF
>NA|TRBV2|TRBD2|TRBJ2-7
TGTGCCAGCGAGAAGGGACTAGCTGGTTACGAGCAGTACTTC
CASEKGLAGYEQYF
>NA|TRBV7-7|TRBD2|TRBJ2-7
TGTGCCAGCAGCTTAGGGGGAGCGGGGGCGCTTGGGTACGAGCAGTACTTC
CASSLGGAGALGYEQYF
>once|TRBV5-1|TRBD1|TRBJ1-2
TGCGCCAGCAGCTTGGTGCAGGGGGTCCGCTATGGCTACACCTTC
CASSLVQGVRYGYTF
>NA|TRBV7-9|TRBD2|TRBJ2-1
TGTGCCAGCAGCTTGATGGCGGGGGTTTACAATGAGCAGTTCTTC
CASSLMAGVYNEQFF
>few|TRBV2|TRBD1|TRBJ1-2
TGTGCCAGCAGTTTAGCTGGGACAGGGGACTATGGCTACACCTTC
CASSLAGTGDYGYTF
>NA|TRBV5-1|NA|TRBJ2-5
TGCGCCAGCAGCTTTGACGGGGGTATTGAGACCCAGTACTTC
CASSFDGGIETQYF
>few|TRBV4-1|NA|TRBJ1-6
TGCGCCAGCAGCCAAGGGACCGTACCCCTCCACTTT
CASSQGTVPLHF
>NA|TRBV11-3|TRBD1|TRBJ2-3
TGTGCCAGCAGGGATGGACAGGGGACTACGCAGTATTTT
CASRDGQGTTQYF
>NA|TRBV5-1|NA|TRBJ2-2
TGCGCCAGCAGCTTGGCCGGGGAGCTGTTTTTT
CASSLAGELFF
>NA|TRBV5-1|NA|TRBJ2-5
TGCGCCAGCAGCGTAGGGGACCTCCAAGAGACCCAGTACTTC
CASSVGDLQETQYF
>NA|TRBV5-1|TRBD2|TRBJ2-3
TGCGCCAGCAGCGTTCTAGCGGGGGTCCCCACCACAGATACGCAGTATTTT
CASSVLAGVPTTDTQYF
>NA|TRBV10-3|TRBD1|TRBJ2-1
TGTGCCATCAGTGAGTCGAGGGGGCGCGGGAATGAGCAGTTCTTC
CAISESRGRGNEQFF